The T cell receptor beta chain under discussion was sequenced for a study of radiation and T cells in renal cell carcinoma. CDR3 length equals 15 residues. The J segment lost 0 bases and the V segment lost 7 bases, leaving 8 bases of the junction unmatched. Germline-derived CDR1 and CDR2 are MNHNY and SVGAGI (reference sequence). Assay used: immunoSEQ multiplex PCR; TCRdb lists only in-frame clones, some missing. This sample yields 150,000 or so clones, of which approximately 87% are seen a single time; 20% to 25% belongs to the top ten. As to time point: baseline pretreatment blood. Treatment denoted: 15 Gy SBRT to primary tumor, nephrectomy 4 weeks later.

This TCR came from a woman between 50 and 59 years old with renal cell carcinoma. The chain recombines TRBV6-6 with TRBJ2-7; 8 bases are shared with TRBD1. The sequenced sample was blood, obtained from a patient whose treatment included radiotherapy and nephrectomy. The CDR3 here is CASTRGQGFSYEQYF. In nucleotides, the CDR3 is TGTGCCAGCACCCGAGGACAGGGATTCTCCTACGAGCAGTACTTC.